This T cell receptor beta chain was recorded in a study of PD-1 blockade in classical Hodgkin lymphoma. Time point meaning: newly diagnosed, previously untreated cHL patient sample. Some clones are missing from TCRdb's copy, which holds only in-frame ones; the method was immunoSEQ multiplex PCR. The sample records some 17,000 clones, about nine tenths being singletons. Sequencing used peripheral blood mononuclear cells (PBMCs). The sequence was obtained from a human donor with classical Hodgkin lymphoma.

The CDR3 DNA follows: TGTGCCAGCAGCTGGGACATACTGAACACTGAAGCTTTCTTT. Protein sequence: CASSWDILNTEAFF. The chain couples TRBV5-6 to TRBJ1-1, with D possibly matching TRBD1 (6 bases). CDR1 is SGHDT, CDR2 YYEEEE, per germline. With 3 bases removed from V and 0 bases from J, the gap between germline ends came to 9 bases. CDR3 length: 14 amino acids.